This T cell receptor (beta chain) comes out of a study of follicular helper T cells after annual influenza vaccination. The CDR3 length is 14 residues. CDR1 is SGDLS, CDR2 YYNGEE, per germline. V gave up 4 bases and J gave up 10 bases, with 15 bases separating them. This clone was detected only a few times. TCRB sequencing was done at Survey resolution level. Assay used: immunoSEQ multiplex PCR; TCRdb lists only in-frame clones, some missing. The table includes 13,000 to 15,000 clones, 84% detected once. Time point: 2014-2015 season, pre-vaccination. The receptor comes from an adult who received the influenza vaccine. This specimen consisted of CXCR5- memory CD4+ T cells sorted from blood, obtained on the day of influenza vaccination. This chain uses TRBV9 with TRBJ1-6, with D perhaps matching TRBD1 (6 bases). Here the CDR3 DNA reads TGTGCCAGCAGCCAAGAACAGGGCGGATCACCCCTCCACTTT. This sequence encodes CASSQEQGGSPLHF.